One and the same sample provided the 29 T cell receptor beta chains below, sequenced in a study of blood T cell repertoires in COVID-19 (TCRdb year 2020). The library was built by means of the immunoSEQ multiplex PCR assay. As stored in TCRdb, this immuneACCESS dataset retains in-frame rearrangements with V and J assigned. A fraction of the clones does not appear; measured against another copy, unresolved V genes explain less than half of the discrepancy, and the remainder lacks a known reason. This sample lists roughly 160,000 clones; 85% were detected once. The ten largest clones add up to 0.8% to 1.2% of the sample. Sequencing was carried out using peripheral blood. Receptors originate from a man aged 35 to 55 with acute or convalescent COVID-19.

The chain couples TRBV2 to TRBJ2-7; 9 bases are shared with TRBD2. The J segment lost 6 bases and the V segment lost 6 bases, leaving 12 bases of the junction unmatched. The CDR3 is made up of 15 amino acids. CDR1 is SNHLY, CDR2 FYNNEI, per germline. The CDR3, as DNA: TGTGCCAGCAGCCGTAGCGGGGGCAGGACCCTCGAGCAGTACTTC. Its protein product is CASSRSGGRTLEQYF.

V and J are TRBV18 and TRBJ1-4, with 8 bases that match TRBD1. J lost 8 bases, V lost 0 bases, and 5 bases had no gene match. The CDR3 is 15 residues long. The germline V gene encodes CDR1 KGHSH and CDR2 LQKENI. CDR3 in DNA: TGTGCCAGCTCACCACCGACAGGGGAGGCGGAAAAACTGTTTTTT. Residues: CASSPPTGEAEKLFF. The full variable domain, rest sourced from reference TRBV18 and TRBJ1-4, is NAGVMQNPRHLVRRRGQEARLRCSPMKGHSHVYWYRQLPEEGLKFMVYLQKENIIDESGMPKERFSAEFPKEGPSILRIQQVVRGDSAAYFCASSPPTGEAEKLFFGSGTQLSVL.

The gene calls are TRBV27 and TRBJ2-1; maybe TRBD2 (5 bases). This CDR3 contains 15 residues. The ends were cut back, 3 bases at V and 7 bases at J, with 16 bases in the middle. The germline V gene encodes CDR1 MNHEY and CDR2 SMNVEV (reference sequence). The chain's CDR3 is CASSFWSSMRNEQFF. CDR3 bases: TGTGCCAGCAGTTTTTGGTCTAGCATGAGGAATGAGCAGTTCTTC.

This chain uses TRBV4-3 with TRBJ2-3, with D possibly being TRBD2 (7 bases). Germline V gene lookup returns CDR1 LGHNA and CDR2 YSLEER. This CDR3 contains 18 residues. V was clipped by 0 bases and J by 6 bases, with 22 bases between them. CDR3 bases: TGCGCCAGCAGCCAAGATCGGTTAGGGGGAGGGAAGCTGGATACGCAGTATTTT. Translation: CASSQDRLGGGKLDTQYF.

The chain joins TRBV5-1 to TRBJ2-1, with 7 bases lining up with TRBD1. The CDR3 consists of 14 residues. Trimming took 0 bases from V and 9 from J; bases not matched to a gene: 6. Germline loops: CDR1 SGHRS, CDR2 YFSETQ. The CDR3 protein is CASSLVQGRGEQFF. The CDR3 bases are TGCGCCAGCAGCTTGGTACAGGGGAGAGGTGAGCAGTTCTTC.

Here the CDR3 DNA reads TGTGCCAGCAGGGCCGGGACAGGGGCCGGGGAGCTGTTTTTT. This translates into CASRAGTGAGELFF. The rearrangement links TRBV13 to TRBJ2-2; 10 bases line up with TRBD1. J gave up 6 bases and V 6 bases, and 4 bases lay outside the gene matches. This CDR3 has 14 residues. The germline V gene encodes CDR1 PRHDT and CDR2 FYEKMQ (reference sequence).

The V gene is TRBV7-2, the J gene TRBJ2-2; 8 nucleotides agree with TRBD1. Per the germline V gene, CDR1 is SGHTA and CDR2 is FQGNSA. V trimming: 7 bases; J trimming: 1 base; junction bases outside the gene matches: 2. This CDR3 has 14 residues. CDR3 amino acids: CASNDRGNTGELFF. CDR3 coding DNA: TGTGCCAGCAATGACAGGGGGAACACCGGGGAGCTGTTTTTT.

This clone has a single count. The rearrangement uses TRBV23-1 and TRBJ1-1; unclear D gene. TRBV23-1 is treated as an ORF (open reading frame) with a function not yet certain. V lost 0 bases, J lost 1 base, and 15 bases lay in between. The CDR3 totals 17 residues. The DNA for the CDR3 is TGCGCCAGCAGTCAATCGAGAGGGCAGGAGAAGAACACTGAAGCTTTCTTT. It encodes CASSQSRGQEKNTEAFF.

The chain uses TRBV7-9 and TRBJ2-7, with D possibly TRBD1 on 6 matching bases. The germline gives CDR1 SEHNR, CDR2 FQNEAQ (reference sequence). The CDR3 runs to 13 residues. V was trimmed by 0 bases and J by 4 bases, leaving 7 bases between them. CDR3: CASSLARGYEQYF. The DNA of the CDR3 is TGTGCCAGCAGCTTAGCCAGGGGATACGAGCAGTACTTC.

This chain uses TRBV11-2 with TRBJ2-7; the D gene is possibly TRBD1 (5 bases). Germline V CDR1 and CDR2: SGHAT, FQNNGV. Trimming left V 5 bases short and J 4 bases short, with 12 bases between. The CDR3 is 13 residues long. CDR3 sequence: CASSQTAFYEQYF. The CDR3, as DNA: TGTGCCAGCAGCCAGACAGCGTTTTACGAGCAGTACTTC.

The rearrangement uses TRBV6-2 or TRBV6-3 and TRBJ2-2; 9 bases map to TRBD1. The CDR3 has 16 amino acids. CDR1 MNHEY and CDR2 SVGEGT come from the germline V gene. V lost 6 bases to trimming and J lost 4 bases; unmatched junction nucleotides: 9. The DNA for the CDR3 is TGTGCCAGCAGCGCCTTAAGGACAGGGGTCACCGGGGAGCTGTTTTTT. Its protein is CASSALRTGVTGELFF.

The chain links TRBV9 to TRBJ2-2, with D possibly matching TRBD2 (6 bases). The CDR3 is 18 amino acids. CDR1 and CDR2 from the germline V gene are SGDLS and YYNGEE. The V end was cut by 0 bases, the J end by 4 bases, with 19 bases between. CDR3 in DNA: TGTGCCAGCAGCGTAGTAGATACGGCGGGGCTAGGCACCGGGGAGCTGTTTTTT. The encoded protein is CASSVVDTAGLGTGELFF.

V usage is TRBV6-2 or TRBV6-3 and J usage is TRBJ2-7, with 8 bases fitting TRBD1. CDR3 length equals 13 residues. V lost 5 bases to trimming and J lost 6 bases; unmatched junction nucleotides: 6. The germline V gene has CDR1 MNHEY and CDR2 SVGEGT. The CDR3 DNA sequence: TGTGCCAGCAGTCACAGGGACAGGTTCGAGCAGTACTTC. This encodes CASSHRDRFEQYF.

The V call is TRBV5-5, the J call TRBJ1-1; a possible D gene is TRBD1 (6 bases). Between the trimmed V and J ends, which lost 0 bases and 2 bases, there was a span of 23 bases. CDR1 is SGHKS, CDR2 YYEKEE, per germline (reference sequence). There are 19 residues in the CDR3. This CDR3 is CASSLEVGVARGLNTEAFF. DNA of the CDR3: TGTGCCAGCAGCTTGGAGGTCGGAGTGGCGAGGGGGTTAAACACTGAAGCTTTCTTT.

This clone was seen a single time. V is TRBV9 and J is TRBJ1-2, with 8 bases identical to TRBD1. The junction had 8 bases not matched to a gene; V was cut back by 3 bases and J by 7 bases. The CDR3 is 14 residues long. CDR1 is SGDLS, CDR2 YYNGEE, per germline. The DNA of the CDR3 is TGTGCCAGCAGCGGAAGACAGGGGAGTAGTGGCTACACCTTC. Its translation: CASSGRQGSSGYTF.

The V call is TRBV3-1 (or the pseudogene TRBV3-2), the J call TRBJ1-1; maybe TRBD1 (6 bases). The ends were cut back, 4 bases at V and 4 bases at J, with 16 bases in the middle. CDR3 length: 15 residues. Germline loops: CDR1 LGHDT, CDR2 YNNKEL (reference sequence). The CDR3 here is CASSPVWGQGTEAFF. In nucleotides, the CDR3 is TGTGCCAGCAGCCCGGTATGGGGGCAGGGCACTGAAGCTTTCTTT.

Only a few counts were recorded for this clone. V usage is TRBV14 and J usage is TRBJ1-1; tentative D call: TRBD1 (5 bases). V was pared by 1 base and J by 4 bases, with 10 bases between. The CDR3 is 14 amino acids. CDR1 SGHDN and CDR2 FVKESK come from the germline V gene. The CDR3 region is CASSQAGGGTEAFF. CDR3 DNA: TGTGCCAGCAGCCAAGCTGGGGGGGGCACTGAAGCTTTCTTT. Filled out from reference TRBV14 and TRBJ1-1, the complete variable domain reads EAGVTQFPSHSVIEKGQTVTLRCDPISGHDNLYWYRRVMGKEIKFLLHFVKESKQDESGMPNNRFLAERTGGTYSTLKVQPAELEDSGVYFCASSQAGGGTEAFFGQGTRLTVV.

V gene TRBV6-5 combines with J gene TRBJ1-6; 11 bases align to TRBD1. Germline trimming cut 7 bases from V and 10 bases from J; bases unmatched to any gene: 9. This CDR3 comprises 15 residues. Per germline, CDR1 MNHEY and CDR2 SVGAGI. In DNA form, the CDR3 reads TGTGCCAGCAACGGGCCGGGACAGGGGGACTCACCCCTCCACTTT. Its translation: CASNGPGQGDSPLHF.

The chain employs TRBV7-8 and TRBJ1-1; a possible D gene is TRBD1 (5 bases). Trimming cost V 5 bases and J 1 base, with 14 bases left between them. Germline V gene sequence: CDR1 SGHVS, CDR2 FQNEAQ. CDR3 size: 15 residues. The CDR3 nucleotides read TGTGCCAGCAGCCGGATGGGAGGGGCGAACACTGAAGCTTTCTTT. As protein: CASSRMGGANTEAFF.

This chain joins TRBV2 and TRBJ1-5; D ambiguous. Trimming took off 2 bases at V and 0 bases at J, with 8 bases between the two ends. This CDR3 region has 15 residues. CDR1 and CDR2 (germline): SNHLY, FYNNEI. The CDR3 bases are TGTGCCAGCAGTGAAACAAACTATAGCAATCAGCCCCAGCATTTT. This sequence encodes CASSETNYSNQPQHF.

The chain recombines TRBV5-6 with TRBJ1-5; tentative D call: TRBD1 (5 bases). Trimming left V 4 bases short and J 6 bases short, with 17 bases between. The CDR3 consists of 15 residues. Germline V lookup: CDR1 SGHDT, CDR2 YYEEEE. CDR3 sequence (DNA): TGTGCCAGCAGCCTTGGCAGGGCGGGGGGTCAGCCCCAGCATTTT. This encodes CASSLGRAGGQPQHF.

This clone was detected only a few times. The rearrangement joins TRBV13 to TRBJ2-3; maybe TRBD1 (5 bases). V shed 5 bases and J shed 4 bases, with 19 bases lying between them. CDR3 length: 16 residues. The germline CDR1 and CDR2 sequences are PRHDT and FYEKMQ (reference sequence). The CDR3 DNA reads as TGTGCCAGCAGCGTCGCAGCCAGGGCCTTAGCAGATACGCAGTATTTT. Translation: CASSVAARALADTQYF. The entire variable domain, with the rest obtained from reference TRBV13 and TRBJ2-3, is as follows: AAGVIQSPRHLIKEKRETATLKCYPIPRHDTVYWYQQGPGQDPQFLISFYEKMQSDKGSIPDRFSAQQFSDYHSELNMSSLELGDSALYFCASSVAARALADTQYFGPGTRLTVL.

The V gene is TRBV13, the J gene TRBJ1-2; 8 positions match TRBD1. The CDR3 totals 12 residues. Germline values: CDR1 PRHDT, CDR2 FYEKMQ (reference sequence). V lost 5 bases and J lost 8; bases outside the gene matches: 4. CDR3 amino acids: CASSRTGKGYTF. The CDR3 DNA reads as TGTGCCAGCAGCAGGACAGGGAAAGGCTACACCTTC.

The chain employs TRBV20-1 and TRBJ2-3; 9 positions match TRBD2. The junction had 17 bases not matched to a gene; V was cut back by 6 bases and J by 4 bases. Per germline, CDR1 DFQATT and CDR2 SNEGSKA (reference sequence). The CDR3 runs 17 residues. The DNA for the CDR3 is TGCAGTGCCAGTACGCGTCTCGCGGGGGGGCTCGCAGATACGCAGTATTTT. This gives the protein CSASTRLAGGLADTQYF.

The chain couples TRBV27 to TRBJ1-4; D might be TRBD1 (6 bases). Germline values: CDR1 MNHEY, CDR2 SMNVEV (reference sequence). The V end was cut by 7 bases, the J end by 9 bases, with 24 bases between. CDR3 size: 16 residues. CDR3: CASNYRNDRTGKKLFF. The CDR3 region has the DNA TGTGCCAGCAATTATAGGAATGATCGCACAGGGAAAAAACTGTTTTTT.

The V and J genes are TRBV5-1 and TRBJ1-1, with D possibly matching TRBD1 (5 bases). Per the germline V gene, CDR1 is SGHRS and CDR2 is YFSETQ. The CDR3 is 14 amino acids. Between the trimmed V and J ends, which lost 1 base and 1 base, there was a span of 8 bases. DNA for the CDR3: TGCGCCAGCAGCTTGACCACAGGGAACACTGAAGCTTTCTTT. Protein: CASSLTTGNTEAFF.

The chain recombines TRBV27 with TRBJ2-1, with D possibly TRBD2 on 5 matching bases. Germline values: CDR1 MNHEY, CDR2 SMNVEV (reference sequence). With 6 bases removed from V and 10 bases from J, the gap between germline ends came to 16 bases. The CDR3 runs 13 residues. In DNA, the CDR3 is TGTGCCAGCAGCGGGATGCGAAGAGGAGAGCAGTTCTTC. The encoded protein is CASSGMRRGEQFF.

The CDR3 DNA is TGTGCCAGCAGCCTCGGGACAGGGGGCAGCTCCGAGCAGTACTTC. Translated: CASSLGTGGSSEQYF. The chain couples TRBV3-1 (or the pseudogene TRBV3-2) to TRBJ2-7; TRBD1 aligns across 12 bases. This CDR3 contains 15 residues. Germline assignment: CDR1 LGHDT and CDR2 YNNKEL (reference sequence). With V trimmed by 4 bases and J by 6 bases, 7 bases remained unmatched.

V gene TRBV6-4 combines with J gene TRBJ2-3; the match to TRBD2 covers 8 bases. Unmatched junction bases numbered 12, after V lost 2 bases and J lost 2 bases. The germline gives CDR1 MRHNA, CDR2 SNTAGT. This CDR3 spans 18 amino acids. CDR3 DNA sequence: TGTGCCAGCAGTGACGCCTCTAAAGCGGGAGACCTCACAGATACGCAGTATTTT. Translated: CASSDASKAGDLTDTQYF.